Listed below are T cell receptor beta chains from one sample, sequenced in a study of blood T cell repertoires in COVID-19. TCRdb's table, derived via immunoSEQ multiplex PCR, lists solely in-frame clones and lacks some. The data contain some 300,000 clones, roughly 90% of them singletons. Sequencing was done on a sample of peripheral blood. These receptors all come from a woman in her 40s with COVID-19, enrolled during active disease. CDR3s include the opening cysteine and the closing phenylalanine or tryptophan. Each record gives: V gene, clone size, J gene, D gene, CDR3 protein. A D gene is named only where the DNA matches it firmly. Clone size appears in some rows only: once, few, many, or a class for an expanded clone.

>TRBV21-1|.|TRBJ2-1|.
CASSNTRTGGLNEQFF
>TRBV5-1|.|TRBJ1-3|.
CASSLAVSGFYGNTIYF
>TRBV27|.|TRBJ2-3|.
CASSLSTDTQYF
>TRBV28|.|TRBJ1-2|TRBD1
CASSPGGPYGYTF
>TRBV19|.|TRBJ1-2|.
CASSIWAPIFYTF
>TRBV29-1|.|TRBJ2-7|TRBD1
CSVGGGQGSYEQYF
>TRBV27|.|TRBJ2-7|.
CASSSPGHRNVYEQYF
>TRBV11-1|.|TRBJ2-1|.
CASSLTANSYNEQFF
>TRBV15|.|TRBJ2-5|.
CATSRDREKTQYF
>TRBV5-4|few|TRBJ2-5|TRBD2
CASSTGGASGRYQETQYF
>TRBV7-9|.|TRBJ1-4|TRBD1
CASSFLTGAGKKLFF
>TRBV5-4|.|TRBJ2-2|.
CASTTDRILTGELFF
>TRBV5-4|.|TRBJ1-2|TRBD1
CASSTGGAVNYGYTF
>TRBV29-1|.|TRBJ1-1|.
CSVERTGKRAEAFF
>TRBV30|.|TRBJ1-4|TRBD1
CAWRDRGSNEKLFF
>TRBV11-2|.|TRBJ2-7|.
CASSLTGTREQYF
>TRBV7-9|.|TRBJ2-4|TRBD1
CASSLTGVGRAKNIQYF
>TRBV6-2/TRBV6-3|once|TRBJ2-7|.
CASSYSDGTYEQYF
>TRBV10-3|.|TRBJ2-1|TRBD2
CAISEWAGGEEGEQFF
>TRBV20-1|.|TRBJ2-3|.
CSASDPRGASTDTQYF
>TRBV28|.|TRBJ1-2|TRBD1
CASSLSSFDRDYGYTF
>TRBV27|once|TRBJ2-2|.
CASSFSRQNTGELFF
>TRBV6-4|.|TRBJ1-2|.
CASSAVLGYGYTF
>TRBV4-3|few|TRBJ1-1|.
CASSQEGRGTTEAFF
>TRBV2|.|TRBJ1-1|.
CASNGQTNTEAFF
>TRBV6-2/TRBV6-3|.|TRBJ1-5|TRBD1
CASSSSGQGVNQPQHF
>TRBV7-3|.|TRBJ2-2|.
CASSLNRNTGELFF